The 14 T cell receptor beta chains in this list originate from one sample, sequenced in a study of T cells in Graves' hyperthyroidism and ophthalmopathy. Regions amplified from RNA transcripts were the TCR beta CDR3 regions. Using the HTBI primer set, a first-round RT-PCR was run on the TCR CDR3. TCRdb reprocessed the multiplex PCR reads via MiXCR and lists one record per CDR3 protein. Among roughly 500,000 distinct CDR3 sequences listed, 46% were seen once. The sequencing sample was made of peripheral blood or thyroid tissue (not recorded which). The receptors here all came from an adult woman with Graves' disease, either hyperthyroidism or ophthalmopathy (not recorded which).

This clonotype has a count of ten or more. Here the CDR3 reads CSATLDRGGRGSYNSPLHF. CDR3 bases: TGCAGTGCTACCTTGGACAGGGGAGGGAGAGGCTCCTATAATTCACCCCTCCACTTT. The rearrangement uses TRBV20-1 and TRBJ1-6, with TRBD1 identical over 9 bases. The V gene end was trimmed by 4 bases and the J gene end by 0 bases; junction bases not matched to a gene: 13. This CDR3 is built from 19 residues. Germline V gene data show CDR1 as DFQATT and CDR2 as SNEGSKA (reference sequence).

The chain recombines TRBV24-1 with TRBJ2-5, with 8 bases that match TRBD1. In germline, CDR1 is KGHDR, CDR2 SFDVKD. V was pared by 4 bases and J by 4 bases, with 4 bases of the junction left unmatched. The CDR3 runs to 14 residues. CDR3 region: CATSEAGGGETQYF. In nucleotides, the CDR3 is TGTGCCACCAGTGAAGCAGGGGGCGGAGAGACCCAGTACTTC.

The chain couples TRBV9 to TRBJ1-2; 8 bases map to TRBD1. Germline values: CDR1 SGDLS, CDR2 YYNGEE. Unmatched junction bases numbered 13, after V lost 4 bases and J lost 8 bases. CDR3 length equals 15 residues. CDR3 protein: CASSLVSPGGDGYTF. In DNA form, the CDR3 reads TGTGCCAGCAGCTTGGTTTCCCCAGGGGGCGACGGCTACACCTTC.

This clonotype was picked up a small number of times. The chain recombines TRBV6-1 with TRBJ1-5; 7 bases map to TRBD1. This CDR3 is 16 amino acids long. Looked up from germline, CDR1 is MNHNS and CDR2 is SASEGT. Trimming removed 1 base from V and 6 bases from J; junction bases left unmatched: 9. CDR3 nucleotide sequence: TGTGCCAGCAGTGAAGGGGTAGGGGGCTTTGGTCAGCCCCAGCATTTT. This gives the protein CASSEGVGGFGQPQHF.

In its sample, this clonotype was seen many times. J is TRBJ2-6 and V is TRBV20-1; possible D gene TRBD1, 6 bases. This CDR3 has 14 residues. V gave up 6 bases and J gave up 1 base, with 10 bases separating them. CDR1 is DFQATT and CDR2 is SNEGSKA in the germline V gene (reference sequence). CDR3 in amino acids: CSARGGSGANVLTF. The CDR3 nucleotides are TGCAGTGCGCGAGGGGGTTCTGGGGCCAACGTCCTGACTTTC.

V usage is TRBV12-3 or TRBV12-4 and J usage is TRBJ1-1; TRBD1 is a possible D gene (6 bases). The CDR3 has 13 amino acids. The V end lost 5 bases, the J end lost 5 bases, and 12 bases lay between the germline ends. The CDR3 region has the DNA TGTGCCAGCAGTAAGGGGGTGTGGACTGAAGCTTTCTTT. This gives the protein CASSKGVWTEAFF.

The chain recombines TRBV15 with TRBJ2-5, with 8 bases lining up with TRBD2. CDR1 and CDR2 (germline): LNHNV, YYDKDF (reference sequence). The CDR3 length is 16 residues. V lost 2 bases and J lost 4; bases outside the gene matches: 9. The CDR3 region is CATSRSPAGEGETQYF. The CDR3 DNA reads as TGTGCCACCAGCAGATCCCCAGCGGGAGAGGGAGAGACCCAGTACTTC. Full variable domain (outside the CDR3, taken from reference TRBV15 and TRBJ2-5): DAMVIQNPRYQVTQFGKPVTLSCSQTLNHNVMYWYQQKSSQAPKLLFHYYDKDFNNEADTPDNFQSRRPNTSFCFLDIRSPGLGDTAMYLCATSRSPAGEGETQYFGPGTRLLVL.

In its sample, this clonotype was seen many times. The chain has TRBV4-3 and TRBJ1-2, with D uncertain. Germline CDR1 reads LGHNA; CDR2 reads YSLEER. The germline V and J ends were trimmed by 2 bases and 4 bases, with 14 bases remaining between them. The CDR3 runs to 15 residues. The CDR3 coding sequence is TGCGCCAGCAGCCAAAACTCAGCTTCCTTCTATGGCTACACCTTC. As protein: CASSQNSASFYGYTF.

The genes are TRBV19 and TRBJ1-6; D remains unclear. The CDR3 spans 14 residues. Deletions cut 6 bases from V and 5 bases from J, with 11 bases between. CDR1 and CDR2 from the germline V gene are LNHDA and SQIVND (reference sequence). The CDR3 coding sequence is TGTGCCAGTAGCAAAGACGGGAATAATTCACCCCTCCACTTT. Its translation: CASSKDGNNSPLHF.

The rearrangement joins TRBV12-3 or TRBV12-4 to TRBJ2-5, with D perhaps matching TRBD2 (6 bases). Trimming stripped 8 bases from V and 5 bases from J, with 15 bases between. The CDR3 totals 13 residues. Here the CDR3 reads CASCPGAMETQYF. The CDR3 DNA reads as TGTGCCAGCTGTCCGGGAGCTATGGAGACCCAGTACTTC.

This rearrangement joins TRBV6-1 to TRBJ2-7; TRBD1 matches 9 bases. This CDR3 is built from 16 residues. In germline, CDR1 is MNHNS, CDR2 SASEGT. Trimming cost V 1 base and J 5 bases; bases outside gene matches: 9. CDR3 sequence reads: CASSEEPTGGSHEQYF. CDR3 coding DNA: TGTGCCAGCAGTGAAGAACCGACAGGGGGATCCCACGAGCAGTACTTC.

This clonotype has ten or more counts. The rearrangement joins TRBV19 to TRBJ1-2; D is uncertain. CDR3 length: 13 residues. Germline assignment: CDR1 LNHDA and CDR2 SQIVND (reference sequence). V was trimmed by 5 bases and J by 5 bases, leaving 12 bases between them. The CDR3 protein is CASSQYGLYGYTF. The CDR3 nucleotides are TGTGCCAGTAGTCAATACGGGCTTTATGGCTACACCTTC.

On this clonotype: This is likely a read error, given that the CDR3 carries no conserved phenylalanine or tryptophan at its end. The limits of the CDR3 on the DNA are not certain, so only TCRdb's listed CDR3 is given. This chain links TRBV5-5 with TRBJ2-6. Germline CDR1 and CDR2: SGHKS and YYEKEE (reference sequence). The CDR3 region is 9 residues in length, termini included. Here the CDR3 reads CASSLVGSY.

The rearrangement uses TRBV30 and TRBJ2-6, with D possibly TRBD2 on 5 matching bases. The CDR3 is 15 residues long. Germline V CDR1 and CDR2: GTSNPN, SVGIG (reference sequence). The V end was cut by 2 bases, the J end by 0 bases, with 8 bases between. The CDR3 nucleotides read TGTGCCTGGAGTCCGGGGTTCTCTGGGGCCAACGTCCTGACTTTC. This codes for CAWSPGFSGANVLTF.